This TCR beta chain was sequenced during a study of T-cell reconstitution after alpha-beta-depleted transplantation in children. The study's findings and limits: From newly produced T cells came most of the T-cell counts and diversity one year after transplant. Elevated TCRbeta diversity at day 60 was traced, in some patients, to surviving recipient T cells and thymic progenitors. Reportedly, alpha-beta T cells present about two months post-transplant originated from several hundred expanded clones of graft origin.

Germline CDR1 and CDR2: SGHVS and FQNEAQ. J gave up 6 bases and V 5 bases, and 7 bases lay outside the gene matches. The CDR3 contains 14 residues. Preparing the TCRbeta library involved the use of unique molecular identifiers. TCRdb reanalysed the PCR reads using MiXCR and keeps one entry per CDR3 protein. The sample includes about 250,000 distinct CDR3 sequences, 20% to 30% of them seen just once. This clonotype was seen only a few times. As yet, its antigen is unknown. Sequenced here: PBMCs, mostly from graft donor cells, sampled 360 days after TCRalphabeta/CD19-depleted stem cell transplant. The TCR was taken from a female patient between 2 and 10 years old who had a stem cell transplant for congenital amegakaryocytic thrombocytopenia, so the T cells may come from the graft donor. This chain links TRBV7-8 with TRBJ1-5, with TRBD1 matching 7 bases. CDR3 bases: TGTGCCAGCAGCGAGAACAGGGGTGGTCAGCCCCAGCATTTT. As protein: CASSENRGGQPQHF.